Included here is one T cell receptor beta chain sequence, with context. In germline, CDR1 is SNHLY, CDR2 FYNNEI. This CDR3 has 15 amino acids. The ends were cut back, 0 bases at V and 7 bases at J, with 10 bases in the middle. This sample is part of a study of glioma-infiltrating T cells after dendritic cell vaccination. Clones were sequenced by immunoSEQ multiplex PCR, and TCRdb holds only the in-frame ones, with some missing. This sample has 71,000 or so clones, with about 76% found just once. This rearrangement joins TRBV2 to TRBJ1-6; possible D gene TRBD1, 6 bases. The sample here was blood, taken before dendritic cell vaccination. This sequence was found in a human donor with glioblastoma. The DNA of the CDR3 is TGTGCCAGCAGTGAAGCGGGGACACGGAATTCACCCCTCCACTTT. It encodes CASSEAGTRNSPLHF.